This T cell receptor (beta chain) stems from a study of CD8+CD57+ T cells in acquired aplastic anemia. Study outcomes and limitations: About 28 sequences, all CD8+ CDR3, were shared between patients and controls.

This clonotype showed up just a few times. The antigen remains undetermined. Genomic DNA constituted the template upon which TCR beta VDJ and CDR3 profiling was performed. TCRdb analysed the reads with MiXCR anew, one entry per CDR3 protein. The profile shows 300,000 or so distinct CDR3 sequences, 55% to 60% of them singletons. The V and J ends lost 4 bases and 3 bases respectively, with 20 bases between them. The CDR3 length is 17 residues. Germline values: CDR1 SGHNT, CDR2 YYREEE (reference sequence). This chain links TRBV5-4 with TRBJ1-3, with D maybe TRBD1 (6 bases). The sample was sorted CD4+, CD8+, or CD8+CD57+ T cells (not recorded which) from PBMCs. The receptor comes from a human donor with severe aplastic anemia or a healthy control (not recorded which). CDR3 bases: TGTGCCAGCAGCCTGAGAACTACAGGGACATATGGAAACACCATATATTTT. Its translation: CASSLRTTGTYGNTIYF.